These 30 T cell receptor beta chains originate from one sample sequenced in a study of tumor-infiltrating lymphocytes in oesophageal squamous cell carcinoma. TCRdb analysed the PCR reads with MiXCR anew, one entry per CDR3 protein. This repertoire shows approximately 15,000 distinct CDR3 sequences, roughly 49% found once; its top ten account for about a fifth. Sequencing input: esophageal tumor tissue. These receptors all stem from a male donor with esophageal squamous cell carcinoma.

Of note for this clonotype: Possible read error: a much larger clone is one base away. The V call is TRBV24-1, the J call TRBJ2-4; possibly TRBD2 for D (6 bases). V lost 6 bases to trimming and J lost 4 bases, with 15 bases between them. This CDR3 is built from 15 residues. CDR1 and CDR2 from the germline V gene are KGHDR and SFDVKD. The CDR3 loop is CATSPRPGDKNIQYF. As DNA, the CDR3 is TGTGCCACCAGTCCCCGGCCGGGGGATAAAAACATTCAGTACTTC.

The rearrangement uses TRBV28 and TRBJ1-2; 9 bases line up with TRBD1. The CDR3 is made up of 15 amino acids. Unmatched junction bases numbered 9, after V lost 4 bases and J lost 6 bases. CDR1 and CDR2 from the germline V gene are MDHEN and SYDVKM. CDR3 coding DNA: TGTGCCAGCAGTTCGTACAGGGGGCTAGTGGATGGCTACACCTTC. The encoded protein is CASSSYRGLVDGYTF.

This clonotype was counted at least ten times. A clone one base away is much larger, so this may be a read error. This rearrangement joins TRBV20-1 to TRBJ2-7; 7 bases agree with TRBD1. Germline V gene data show CDR1 as DFQATT and CDR2 as SNEGSKA (reference sequence). CDR3 length equals 14 residues. V was clipped by 6 bases and J by 7 bases; unmatched bases: 15. The CDR3 sequence: CSASSTGWDDEQYF. The CDR3 coding sequence is TGCAGTGCCTCCTCGACAGGGTGGGACGATGAGCAGTACTTC.

The V gene is TRBV7-2, the J gene TRBJ2-3, with D tentatively TRBD2 (6 bases). The assigned J gene may be wrong: the sequence end matches TRBJ2-1 better. The CDR3 loop spans 15 amino acids. The germline V gene has CDR1 SGHTA and CDR2 FQGNSA. The CDR3 sequence: CASSRDGSSYNEQFF. CDR3 in DNA: TGTGCCAGCAGCCGCGACGGGAGCTCCTACAATGAGCAGTTCTTC.

This chain uses TRBV7-2 with TRBJ2-5, with 13 bases lining up with TRBD2. The J call may be wrong; the DNA end is better matched by TRBJ2-7. Germline assignment: CDR1 SGHTA and CDR2 FQGNSA. There are 17 residues in the CDR3. CDR3 protein: CASSLGTSGGASSEQYF. The CDR3 nucleotides are TGTGCCAGCAGCTTAGGAACTAGCGGGGGGGCCTCTAGCGAGCAGTACTTC.

V gene TRBV10-1 combines with J gene TRBJ2-3; 7 bases match TRBD2. Germline CDR1 WNHNN, CDR2 SYGVQD (reference sequence). J lost 2 bases, V lost 0 bases, and 2 bases had no gene match. The length of the CDR3 is 15 residues. This CDR3 reads CASSESAGHTDTQYF. The CDR3, as DNA: TGCGCCAGCAGTGAGTCAGCGGGGCACACAGATACGCAGTATTTT.

The J gene is TRBJ2-3, the V gene TRBV10-3; the D call may be TRBD1 or TRBD2 (7 bases each). V gave up 8 bases and J gave up 14 bases, with 29 bases separating them. Per germline, CDR1 ENHRY and CDR2 SYGVKD. The CDR3 totals 15 residues. CDR3 coding DNA: TGTGCCATCCGCGGGGGCACAGGGGTCACCGGGGAGCTGTATTTT. Protein: CAIRGGTGVTGELYF.

This chain joins TRBV7-2 and TRBJ2-1; TRBD1 is a possible D gene (6 bases). The J call may be faulty, since TRBJ2-7 better matches the DNA end. Per germline, CDR1 SGHTA and CDR2 FQGNSA. The CDR3 consists of 14 residues. The chain's CDR3 is CASSLSWTAYEQYF. In DNA, the CDR3 is TGTGCCAGCAGCTTATCTTGGACAGCCTACGAGCAGTACTTC.

This clonotype was recorded once. A junction boundary mismatches the germline segment, possibly from a read error. The CDR3 loop is CASSLESYSNQPQHF. CDR3 coding DNA: TGTGCCAGCAGCTTGGAATCTTATAGCAATCAGCCCCAGCATTTT. The chain employs TRBV5-3 and TRBJ1-5; no firm D call. TRBV5-3 is sorted into the ORF group, with uncertain function. This CDR3 contains 15 residues.

The V and J genes are TRBV11-3 and TRBJ2-6, with D hard to call. The last part of the DNA fits TRBJ2-1 better; the J call may be wrong. Per the germline V gene, CDR1 is SGHNT and CDR2 is YENEEA. CDR3 size: 11 residues. Here the CDR3 reads CAIPKAHEQFF. The CDR3 DNA reads as TGTGCCATCCCAAAGGCCCATGAGCAGTTCTTC.

V usage is TRBV6-6 and J usage is TRBJ2-5, with 10 bases matching TRBD2. The DNA end lines up better with TRBJ2-7; the J call may be wrong. This CDR3 is built from 13 residues. CDR1 MNHNY and CDR2 SVGAGI come from the germline V gene (reference sequence). In DNA, the CDR3 is TGTGCCAGCCTTGGACTAGCGGTCTACGAGCAGTACTTC. Its translation: CASLGLAVYEQYF.

This clonotype was detected a few times. This chain connects TRBV24-1 to TRBJ2-1, with TRBD1 matching 12 bases. There are 15 residues in the CDR3. V shed 5 bases, J shed 7 bases, and the junction held 5 bases outside the gene matches. Germline CDR1 KGHDR, CDR2 SFDVKD. The DNA of the CDR3 is TGTGCCACCAGTGCCGGGACAGGGGGCTCAAATGAGCAGTTCTTC. Translating gives CATSAGTGGSNEQFF.

This clonotype came up a few times. The J gene is TRBJ1-2, the V gene TRBV6-6, with 7 bases identical to TRBD1. The CDR3 runs to 15 residues. Germline V CDR1 and CDR2: MNHNY, SVGAGI (reference sequence). The trim removed 0 bases at V and 4 bases at J, leaving 5 bases unmatched. DNA of the CDR3: TGTGCCAGCAGTTACTCGAGGGACAGCTTCTATGGCTACACCTTC. This codes for CASSYSRDSFYGYTF.

The genes are TRBV7-8 and TRBJ2-7; no clear D gene. The DNA matches TRBJ2-1 better at its end, which makes the J call doubtful. The CDR3 totals 15 residues. Germline CDR1 and CDR2: SGHVS and FQNEAQ. The CDR3, as DNA: TGTGCCATCAAGGGTGCGTCTCTCTCCTACAATGAGCAGTTCTTC. Translated, it gives CAIKGASLSYNEQFF.

This chain connects TRBV7-3 to TRBJ1-2; no clear D. The CDR3 is made up of 13 amino acids. Trimming stripped 6 bases from V and 2 bases from J, with 10 bases between. CDR1 is SGHTA, CDR2 FQGTGA, per germline. In DNA form, the CDR3 reads TGTGCCAGCAGTCCCGATGGAAACTATGGCTACACCTTC. Protein: CASSPDGNYGYTF.

The chain is built from TRBV12-3 or TRBV12-4 and TRBJ2-3, with TRBD1 as a possible D gene (5 bases). The CDR3 totals 16 residues. The V and J ends lost 5 bases and 0 bases respectively, with 15 bases between them. DNA for the CDR3: TGTGCCAGCAGTCCTTTAGGGGTCGCTAGCACAGATACGCAGTATTTT. This encodes CASSPLGVASTDTQYF.

There are a few counts of this clonotype. The V gene is TRBV20-1, the J gene TRBJ1-5, with a weak D call TRBD1 (5 bases). Trimming took 3 bases from V and 0 from J, leaving 9 bases between them. CDR3 size: 14 residues. Germline V gives CDR1 DFQATT, CDR2 SNEGSKA (reference sequence). The CDR3 loop is CSASRGYSNQPQHF. Written as DNA, the CDR3 is TGCAGTGCTAGTAGGGGATATAGCAATCAGCCCCAGCATTTT.

With regard to this clonotype: An end of the junction differs from the germline gene, which may be a read error. The chain carries TRBV6-1 and TRBJ2-1, with D possibly being TRBD2 (5 bases). This CDR3 region has 15 residues. Per the germline V gene, CDR1 is MNHNS and CDR2 is SASEGT. The CDR3 nucleotides read TGTGCCAGCGGTCCCCGGACGGTGATCACCGGGGAGCTGTATTTT. This encodes CASGPRTVITGELYF.

The chain combines TRBV7-3 with TRBJ2-3; 8 nucleotides match TRBD1. The CDR3 loop spans 14 amino acids. V lost 5 bases and J lost 1; bases outside the gene matches: 2. The germline CDR1 and CDR2 sequences are SGHTA and FQGTGA. CDR3 nucleotides: TGTGCCAGCAGCCCAGGGGGCGGCACAGATACGCAGTATTTT. Encoded protein: CASSPGGGTDTQYF.

Turning to this clonotype: One junction end disagrees with the germline gene, perhaps due to a read error. The chain carries TRBV7-8 and TRBJ2-1; D remains ambiguous. Germline V lookup: CDR1 SGHVS, CDR2 FQNEAQ. This CDR3 is 14 amino acids long. CDR3: CASSLAPHNQPQHF. CDR3 bases: TGTGCCAGCAGCTTAGCGCCACATAACCAGCCCCAGCATTTC.

V and J are TRBV7-2 and TRBJ2-1, with TRBD2 matching 8 bases. Germline CDR1 is SGHTA and CDR2 is FQGNSA. V lost 1 base, J lost 2 bases, and 4 bases stayed unmatched. This CDR3 is built from 16 residues. CDR3 region: CASSLGLAGPYNEQFF. The CDR3 DNA reads as TGTGCCAGCAGCTTAGGTCTAGCGGGCCCCTACAATGAGCAGTTCTTC.

The rearrangement joins TRBV12-3 or TRBV12-4 to TRBJ1-4; 9 bases align to TRBD1. The CDR3 contains 15 residues. The V segment lost 4 bases and the J segment 8 bases; nucleotides outside the gene matches: 8. CDR3 in amino acids: CASSSTGTGSEKLFF. The CDR3 DNA is TGTGCCAGCAGTTCAACCGGGACAGGGTCAGAAAAACTGTTTTTT.

This clonotype was found a few times. The chain couples TRBV7-4 to TRBJ1-1; D is perhaps TRBD1 (5 bases). CDR1 is SGHVT and CDR2 is SQSDAQ in the germline V gene. The CDR3 extends over 12 amino acids. V lost 5 bases, J lost 8 bases, and 12 bases lay in between. The CDR3 bases are TGTGCCAGCAGCGGGCGGGGGGTCGAAGCTTTCTTT. This gives the protein CASSGRGVEAFF.

CDR3 sequence: CASTITSGEQYF. The DNA of the CDR3 is TGTGCCAGCACCATAACTAGCGGTGAGCAGTACTTC. The rearrangement uses TRBV6-9 and TRBJ2-7, with TRBD2 matching over 8 bases. The CDR3 runs to 12 residues. Germline V gives CDR1 MNHGY, CDR2 SVAAGI. V shed 7 bases, J shed 7 bases, and the junction held 6 bases outside the gene matches.

CDR3 region: CASSETGGGEKLFF. DNA of the CDR3: TGTGCCAGCAGTGAGACAGGGGGCGGTGAAAAACTGTTTTTT. V gene TRBV25-1 combines with J gene TRBJ1-4; 10 bases line up with TRBD1. The CDR3 is 14 residues long. Per germline, CDR1 MGHDK and CDR2 SYGVNS. With V trimmed by 3 bases and J by 7 bases, 2 bases remained unmatched.

This clonotype was seen only a few times. The J gene is TRBJ2-3, the V gene TRBV7-2; D ambiguous. Germline CDR1 and CDR2: SGHTA and FQGNSA. CDR3 size: 11 residues. V lost 4 bases and J lost 4, with 3 bases in between. CDR3 loop: CASSSSDTQYF. The CDR3 nucleotides are TGTGCCAGCAGCTCTTCAGATACGCAGTATTTT.

This clonotype is judged medium-sized. One end of the junction varies from germline; a read error may be responsible. The V call is TRBV7-7, the J call TRBJ2-7, with D perhaps TRBD1 (6 bases). Germline V CDR1 and CDR2: SSHAT, FNYEAQ (reference sequence). The CDR3 covers 15 residues. DNA of the CDR3: TGTGCTAGCAGCTTATTTTTTGCAGGGGAAAATGAGCAGTACTTC. Protein product: CASSLFFAGENEQYF.

In its sample, this clonotype was seen a few times. Here the CDR3 omits its conserved ending phenylalanine or tryptophan, so a read error is the likely source. It is unclear where the CDR3 begins or ends on the DNA, so no DNA is shown, and the CDR3 is as TCRdb lists it. CDR3 residues: CASSSTGTSGSFFGNEQFFGA. This chain connects TRBV7-3 to TRBJ2-6; the D call TRBD2 from the table was never checked on the DNA. Germline loops: CDR1 SGHTA, CDR2 FQGTGA. The CDR3 is made up of 21 amino acids, end residues included.

This clonotype was found many times. The chain uses TRBV6-1 and TRBJ2-7; unclear D gene. V dropped 1 base and J dropped 7 bases, with 5 bases sitting between them. The CDR3 is 11 residues long. Per germline, CDR1 MNHNS and CDR2 SASEGT. Here the CDR3 reads CASSEVDEQYF. CDR3 DNA: TGTGCCAGCAGTGAAGTTGATGAGCAGTACTTC.

The chain is built from TRBV20-1 and TRBJ2-6, with TRBD1 matching 8 bases. The last part of the DNA fits TRBJ2-5 better; the J call may be wrong. Looked up from germline, CDR1 is DFQATT and CDR2 is SNEGSKA (reference sequence). The CDR3 length is 18 residues. This chain's CDR3 is CSARFWTDRANLIETQYF. The DNA of the CDR3 is TGCAGTGCTAGATTTTGGACGGACAGGGCTAATTTGATTGAGACCCAGTACTTC.